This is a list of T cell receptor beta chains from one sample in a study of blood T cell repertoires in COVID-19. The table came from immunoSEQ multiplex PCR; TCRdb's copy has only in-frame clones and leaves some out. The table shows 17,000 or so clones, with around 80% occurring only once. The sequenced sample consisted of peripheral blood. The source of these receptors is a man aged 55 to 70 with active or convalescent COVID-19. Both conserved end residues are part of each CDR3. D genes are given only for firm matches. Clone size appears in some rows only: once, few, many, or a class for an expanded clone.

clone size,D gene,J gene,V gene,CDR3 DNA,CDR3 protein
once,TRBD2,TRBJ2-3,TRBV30,TGTGCCTGGATGGCATGGGGGACTAGAACTGATACGCAGTATTTT,CAWMAWGTRTDTQYF
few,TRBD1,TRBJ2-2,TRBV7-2,TGTGCCAGCAGCCCTGCTACAGGGGGCCCCGGCGGGGAGCTGTTTTTT,CASSPATGGPGGELFF
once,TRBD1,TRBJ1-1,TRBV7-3,TGTGCCAGCAGCCCACAGGGGGACACTGAAGCTTTCTTT,CASSPQGDTEAFF
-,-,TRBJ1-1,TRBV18,TGTGCCAGCTCACCAGATGCAGGGTCTAGCACTGAAGCTTTCTTT,CASSPDAGSSTEAFF
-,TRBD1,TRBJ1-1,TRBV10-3,TGTGCCACCGGGGACAGGTCGACGAACACTGAAGCTTTCTTT,CATGDRSTNTEAFF
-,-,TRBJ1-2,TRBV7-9,TGTGCCACCCAGAGGAACGGCTACACCTTC,CATQRNGYTF
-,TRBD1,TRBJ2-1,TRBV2,TGTGCCAGCAGGGACGACAGGGGTTTAAACAATGAGCAGTTCTTC,CASRDDRGLNNEQFF
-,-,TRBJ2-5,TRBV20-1,TGCAGCGCAAGGGAACAGGGGACCCAGTACTTC,CSAREQGTQYF
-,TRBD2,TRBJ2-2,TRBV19,TGTGCCAGTAGGATTAGGACTAGCGGGAACACCGGGGAGCTGTTTTTT,CASRIRTSGNTGELFF
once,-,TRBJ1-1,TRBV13,TGTGCCAGCAGCTCCTCTGGAGAACCCACGAACACTGAAGCTTTCTTT,CASSSSGEPTNTEAFF
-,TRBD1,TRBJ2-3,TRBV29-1,TGCAGCGTCGCGGACAGGTCGCGAGATACGCAGTATTTT,CSVADRSRDTQYF
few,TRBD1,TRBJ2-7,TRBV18,TGTGCCAGCTCACCAACCGGGGACAGATACTACGAGCAGTACTTC,CASSPTGDRYYEQYF
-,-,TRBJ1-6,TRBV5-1,TGCGCCAGCAGCTTGAACGGTTATAATTCACCCCTCCACTTT,CASSLNGYNSPLHF
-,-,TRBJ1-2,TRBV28,TGTGCCAGCAGTTTAAACAGGGTGTGGAACCTCGCTAATGGCTACACCTTC,CASSLNRVWNLANGYTF
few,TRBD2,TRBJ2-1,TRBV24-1,TGTGCCATAGCAGAGCGGGGGGTGGGGAGTGAGCAGTTCTTC,CAIAERGVGSEQFF